The clone carrying this TCR beta chain has just a few counts. The data originate from a study of T-cell reconstitution after alpha-beta-depleted transplantation in children. Preparing the TCRbeta library involved the use of unique molecular identifiers. TCRdb processed the PCR reads anew with MiXCR; each CDR3 protein has one entry. The sample shows about 460,000 distinct CDR3 sequences, roughly an eighth of them seen only once. The CDR3 consists of 15 residues. Between the trimmed V and J ends, which lost 3 bases and 7 bases, there was a span of 15 bases. The material sequenced was PBMCs from the stem cell graft donor, taken from the stem cell graft. The receptor was derived from a human donor who donated a stem cell graft to a child with combined immunodeficiency. J is TRBJ1-4 and V is TRBV12-3 or TRBV12-4; D possibly corresponds to TRBD1 (5 bases). CDR3 coding DNA: TGTGCCAGCAGTTTGGCCGCGGGGGATGGTGAAAAACTGTTTTTT. It codes for CASSLAAGDGEKLFF.